A selection of T cell receptor beta chains follows, all from one sample in a study of CD8+ T cells in alopecia areata. This table comes from immunoSEQ multiplex PCR, and its TCRdb copy is limited to in-frame clones, with some not included. The profile covers some 120,000 clones, with 58% appearing a single time and 4.5% taken by the ten largest. Sequences were derived from CD4+ T cells sorted from blood, sampled at week 0. The receptors shown here come from a human donor with alopecia areata. CDR3s leave out the opening cysteine and the closing phenylalanine or tryptophan. Some rows mark clone size as missing; the rest say once, few, many or name a class of expanded clone.

clone size: .; V gene: TRBV7-2; CDR3 protein: ASSPGLPYSNEQF
clone size: few; V gene: TRBV7-9; CDR3 protein: ASSRMEDTEAF
clone size: .; V gene: TRBV6-1; CDR3 protein: ASAGTAQETQY
clone size: few; V gene: TRBV4-2; CDR3 protein: ASSPNRGANEKLF
clone size: few; V gene: TRBV7-9; CDR3 protein: ASSLNGYT
clone size: .; V gene: TRBV15; CDR3 protein: ATSRSPINIQY
clone size: .; V gene: TRBV5-5; CDR3 protein: ASSTRGGRGAETQY
clone size: many; V gene: TRBV7-9; CDR3 protein: ASSFVNNEQF
clone size: .; V gene: TRBV6-5; CDR3 protein: ASSYSGTVNTEAF
clone size: .; V gene: TRBV7-2; CDR3 protein: ASSYGTGDNYGYT
clone size: .; V gene: TRBV2; CDR3 protein: ASARDLQETQY
clone size: .; V gene: TRBV18; CDR3 protein: ASSPEGLDTQY
clone size: .; V gene: TRBV7-9; CDR3 protein: ASSSWTSGQETQY
clone size: once; V gene: TRBV7-3; CDR3 protein: ATRSGGQNTGELF
clone size: .; V gene: TRBV28; CDR3 protein: ASSTPDRDGYT
clone size: once; V gene: TRBV5-1; CDR3 protein: ASSPGGDYGYT
clone size: .; V gene: TRBV5-1; CDR3 protein: ASSFGLAERETQY
clone size: .; V gene: TRBV7-6; CDR3 protein: ASSLVGHSGETQY
clone size: .; V gene: TRBV5-1; CDR3 protein: ASSLPFDGDEQY
clone size: once; V gene: TRBV5-1; CDR3 protein: ASSFDKGEAF
clone size: few; V gene: TRBV5-4; CDR3 protein: ASSEVGGVYGYT
clone size: .; V gene: TRBV5-1; CDR3 protein: ASSLLGGSYNEQF
clone size: .; V gene: TRBV7-3; CDR3 protein: ASSHQRGEREGPHEQY
clone size: once; V gene: TRBV9; CDR3 protein: ASSKTSPPPNEQF
clone size: .; V gene: TRBV5-1; CDR3 protein: ASSLFGDTSTDTQY
clone size: few; V gene: TRBV4-3; CDR3 protein: ASSVDRGQNTEAF
clone size: .; V gene: TRBV7-9; CDR3 protein: ASSFWGDANIQY
clone size: few; V gene: TRBV10-3; CDR3 protein: AISEVNGYT
clone size: .; V gene: TRBV30; CDR3 protein: AWRQQLSGANVLT
clone size: few; V gene: TRBV6-5; CDR3 protein: ASSPSGLNEKLF
clone size: .; V gene: TRBV7-9; CDR3 protein: ASSFPGQGTEAF
clone size: .; V gene: TRBV19; CDR3 protein: ASSLLDLNEQF
clone size: few; V gene: TRBV9; CDR3 protein: ASSVVGGSQTGELF
clone size: few; V gene: TRBV5-1; CDR3 protein: ASSGVGGATEKLF
clone size: .; V gene: TRBV7-2; CDR3 protein: ASSLDRSSGGTDTQY
clone size: .; V gene: TRBV4-1; CDR3 protein: ASSQDFQILGEQF
clone size: .; V gene: TRBV28; CDR3 protein: ASSLPGQGYTDTQY
clone size: .; V gene: TRBV5-4; CDR3 protein: ASSSSRSPTEAF
clone size: .; V gene: TRBV5-1; CDR3 protein: ASSLPSSGEQY
clone size: .; V gene: TRBV9; CDR3 protein: ASSVAGGSTTDTQY
clone size: .; V gene: TRBV7-2; CDR3 protein: ASSPSRGTDTQY
clone size: .; V gene: TRBV2; CDR3 protein: ASNSLGGGETQY
clone size: .; V gene: TRBV11-2; CDR3 protein: ASSLEPGDNSPLR
clone size: .; V gene: TRBV19; CDR3 protein: ASSPSGSNNQPQH
clone size: .; V gene: TRBV7-9; CDR3 protein: ASSLKQVLDEQF
clone size: few; V gene: TRBV15; CDR3 protein: ATSRARGNQETQY
clone size: .; V gene: TRBV29-1; CDR3 protein: SVVGQGAQRVNTEAF
clone size: .; V gene: TRBV4-2; CDR3 protein: ASSQDLLRGQETQY
clone size: few; V gene: TRBV7-2; CDR3 protein: ASSRRLAGPTDTQY
clone size: .; V gene: TRBV4-3; CDR3 protein: ASSQDNLGNQPQH
clone size: few; V gene: TRBV7-9; CDR3 protein: ASSLPQGYEQETQY
clone size: .; V gene: TRBV27; CDR3 protein: ASSPSRLVYEQY
clone size: few; V gene: TRBV28; CDR3 protein: ATATGLYGYT
clone size: .; V gene: TRBV7-2; CDR3 protein: ASSLAMGGSEKLF
clone size: .; V gene: TRBV7-2; CDR3 protein: ASSLAGGLGNIQY
clone size: .; V gene: TRBV7-8; CDR3 protein: ASSLVIHNEQF
clone size: few; V gene: TRBV6-5; CDR3 protein: ASSYGTVGDEQF